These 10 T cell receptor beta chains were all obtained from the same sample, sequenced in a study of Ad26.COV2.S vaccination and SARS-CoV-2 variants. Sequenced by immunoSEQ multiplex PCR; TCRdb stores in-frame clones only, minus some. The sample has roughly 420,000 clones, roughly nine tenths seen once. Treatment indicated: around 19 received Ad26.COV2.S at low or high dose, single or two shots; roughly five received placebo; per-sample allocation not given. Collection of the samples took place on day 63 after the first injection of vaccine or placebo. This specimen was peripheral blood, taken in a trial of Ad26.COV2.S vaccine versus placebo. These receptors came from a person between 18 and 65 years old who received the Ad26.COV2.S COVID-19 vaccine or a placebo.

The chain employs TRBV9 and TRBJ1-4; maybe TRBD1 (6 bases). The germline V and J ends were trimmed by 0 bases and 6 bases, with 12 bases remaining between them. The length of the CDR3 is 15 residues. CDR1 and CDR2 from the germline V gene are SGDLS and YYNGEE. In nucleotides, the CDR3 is TGTGCCAGCAGCGTAGGAGGGGGTATTGATGAAAAACTGTTTTTT. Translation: CASSVGGGIDEKLFF.

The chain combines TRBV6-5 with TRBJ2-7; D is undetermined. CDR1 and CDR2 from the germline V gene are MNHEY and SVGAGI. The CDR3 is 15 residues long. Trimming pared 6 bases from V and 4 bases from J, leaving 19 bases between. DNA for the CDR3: TGTGCCAGCAGCCCCCTGCCGCGCTTGACTTACGAGCAGTACTTC. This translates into CASSPLPRLTYEQYF.

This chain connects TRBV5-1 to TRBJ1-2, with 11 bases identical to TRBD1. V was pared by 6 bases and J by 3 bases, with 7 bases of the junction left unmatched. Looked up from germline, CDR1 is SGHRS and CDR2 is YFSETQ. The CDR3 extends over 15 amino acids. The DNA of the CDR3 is TGCGCCAGCACCCCAGGGACAGGGGGTCACTATGGCTACACCTTC. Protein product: CASTPGTGGHYGYTF.

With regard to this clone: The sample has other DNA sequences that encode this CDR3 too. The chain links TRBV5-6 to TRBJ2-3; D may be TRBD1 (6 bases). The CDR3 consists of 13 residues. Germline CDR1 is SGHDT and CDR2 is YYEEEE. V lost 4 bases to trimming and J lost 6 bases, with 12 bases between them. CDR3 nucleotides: TGTGCCAGCAGCCCCACAGGGACGGATACGCAGTATTTT. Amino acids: CASSPTGTDTQYF.

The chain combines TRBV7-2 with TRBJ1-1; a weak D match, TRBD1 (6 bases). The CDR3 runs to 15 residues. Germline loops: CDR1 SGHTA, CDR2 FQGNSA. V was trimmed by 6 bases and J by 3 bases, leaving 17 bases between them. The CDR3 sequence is CASSRMPQGYTEAFF. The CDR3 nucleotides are TGTGCCAGCAGTCGAATGCCACAGGGTTACACTGAAGCTTTCTTT. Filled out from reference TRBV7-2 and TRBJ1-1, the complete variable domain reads GAGVSQSPSNKVTEKGKDVELRCDPISGHTALYWYRQSLGQGLEFLIYFQGNSAPDKSGLPSDRFSAERTGGSVSTLTIQRTQQEDSAVYLCASSRMPQGYTEAFFGQGTRLTVV.

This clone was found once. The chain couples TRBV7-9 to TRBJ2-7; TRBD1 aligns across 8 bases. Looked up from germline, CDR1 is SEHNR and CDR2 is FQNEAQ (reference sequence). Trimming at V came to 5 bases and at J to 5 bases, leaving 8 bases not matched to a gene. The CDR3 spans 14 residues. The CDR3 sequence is CASSLRQGWDEQYF. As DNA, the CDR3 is TGTGCCAGCAGCCTCCGACAGGGGTGGGACGAGCAGTACTTC.

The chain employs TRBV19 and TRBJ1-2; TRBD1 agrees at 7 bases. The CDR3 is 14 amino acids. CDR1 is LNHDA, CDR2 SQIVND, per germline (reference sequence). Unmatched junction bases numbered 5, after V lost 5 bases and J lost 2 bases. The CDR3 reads CASSRRDRNYGYTF. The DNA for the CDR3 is TGTGCCAGTAGTCGCCGGGACAGAAACTATGGCTACACCTTC.

The CDR3 loop is CASSQVGAYSNQPQHF. The CDR3 DNA is TGTGCCAGCAGCCAAGTAGGAGCGTATAGCAATCAGCCCCAGCATTTT. The chain carries TRBV4-2 and TRBJ1-5; no clear D. Germline loops: CDR1 LGHNA, CDR2 YNFKEQ. The germline V and J ends were trimmed by 1 base and 0 bases, with 10 bases remaining between them. This CDR3 contains 16 residues.

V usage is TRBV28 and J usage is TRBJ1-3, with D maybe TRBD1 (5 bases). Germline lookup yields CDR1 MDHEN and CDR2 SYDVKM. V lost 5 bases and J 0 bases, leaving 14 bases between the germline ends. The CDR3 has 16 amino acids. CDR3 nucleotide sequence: TGTGCCAGCAGTACCCCGGGACTGCACTCTGGAAACACCATATATTTT. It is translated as CASSTPGLHSGNTIYF.

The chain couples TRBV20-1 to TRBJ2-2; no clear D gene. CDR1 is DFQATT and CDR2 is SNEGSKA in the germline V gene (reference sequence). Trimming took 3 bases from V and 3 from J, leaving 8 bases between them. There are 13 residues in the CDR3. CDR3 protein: CSASIGDTGELFF. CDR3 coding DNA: TGCAGTGCTAGTATAGGCGACACCGGGGAGCTGTTTTTT.